These 29 T cell receptor beta chains were sequenced from one sample in a study of shared clonotypes between healthy human individuals. The repertoire was sequenced with immunoSEQ multiplex PCR; TCRdb's copy has only in-frame clones and lacks some. The sample has 450,000 to 500,000 clones, around four fifths seen once. Sample: PBMCs. These receptors came from a middle-aged woman in good health. Some clones in this sample may be carry-over from other donors' samples.

Here the CDR3 reads CASSLAGGRAYEQYF. CDR3 sequence (DNA): TGTGCCAGCAGCTTGGCGGGGGGGAGGGCCTACGAGCAGTACTTC. The chain links TRBV5-4 to TRBJ2-7; 8 positions match TRBD2. V lost 0 bases, J lost 2 bases, and 4 bases stayed unmatched. This CDR3 comprises 15 residues. Germline CDR1 reads SGHNT; CDR2 reads YYREEE (reference sequence). The entire variable domain, with the rest obtained from reference TRBV5-4 and TRBJ2-7, is as follows: ETGVTQSPTHLIKTRGQQVTLRCSSQSGHNTVSWYQQALGQGPQFIFQYYREEENGRGNFPPRFSGLQFPNYSSELNVNALELDDSALYLCASSLAGGRAYEQYFGPGTRLTVT.

The chain uses TRBV18 and TRBJ1-4; D gene uncertain. Germline V gene data show CDR1 as KGHSH and CDR2 as LQKENI. CDR3 length: 15 residues. V was trimmed by 3 bases and J by 8 bases, leaving 16 bases between them. The CDR3 DNA sequence: TGTGCCAGCTCACCCCCAGTGGCCGCGGGAGAAAAACTGTTTTTT. Its translation: CASSPPVAAGEKLFF.

This chain joins TRBV19 and TRBJ2-5; a weak D match, TRBD1 (5 bases). Trimming shortened V by 5 bases and J by 2 bases, and 12 bases separated the two germline ends. CDR1 is LNHDA, CDR2 SQIVND, per germline (reference sequence). The CDR3 has 14 amino acids. The CDR3 protein is CASSVDITQETQYF. The CDR3 DNA follows: TGTGCCAGTAGTGTGGACATAACTCAAGAGACCCAGTACTTC.

The genes are TRBV28 and TRBJ2-7, with TRBD1 identical over 7 bases. The ends lost 6 bases at V and 0 bases at J; junction bases unmatched: 8. The CDR3 is 15 amino acids. Per germline, CDR1 MDHEN and CDR2 SYDVKM. This CDR3 is CASSSPGQPSYEQYF. Here the CDR3 DNA reads TGTGCCAGCAGCAGCCCGGGACAGCCCTCCTACGAGCAGTACTTC.

This clone was seen a single time. This chain connects TRBV6-5 to TRBJ2-7, with TRBD1 matching 11 bases. The CDR3 has 14 residues. The germline V gene has CDR1 MNHEY and CDR2 SVGAGI. V lost 6 bases to trimming and J lost 5 bases; unmatched junction nucleotides: 6. CDR3 sequence: CASRVRDRGDEQYF. The DNA of the CDR3 is TGTGCCAGCAGGGTCCGGGACAGGGGGGACGAGCAGTACTTC.

This chain links TRBV18 with TRBJ2-7; the match to TRBD2 covers 8 bases. CDR1 KGHSH and CDR2 LQKENI come from the germline V gene. V trimming: 3 bases; J trimming: 5 bases; junction bases outside the gene matches: 9. The CDR3 totals 15 residues. CDR3 residues: CASSPKGTRRDEQYF. DNA of the CDR3: TGTGCCAGCTCACCGAAAGGGACTAGAAGAGACGAGCAGTACTTC.

This clone has a handful of counts. The V gene is TRBV6-5, the J gene TRBJ1-1, with D possibly matching TRBD1 (5 bases). The CDR3 totals 14 residues. From germline, CDR1 is MNHEY and CDR2 SVGAGI. V lost 2 bases and J lost 7, with 14 bases in between. This CDR3 reads CASSYGMGGSEAFF. The CDR3, as DNA: TGTGCCAGCAGTTACGGGATGGGGGGGAGTGAAGCTTTCTTT.

The genes are TRBV5-4 and TRBJ2-7; tentative D call: TRBD1 (6 bases). V was clipped by 4 bases and J by 0 bases, with 11 bases between them. CDR1 is SGHNT and CDR2 is YYREEE in the germline V gene (reference sequence). There are 14 residues in the CDR3. The CDR3 loop reads CASSRGQTSYEQYF. CDR3 nucleotides: TGTGCCAGCAGCCGTGGACAGACCTCCTACGAGCAGTACTTC.

This chain joins TRBV11-2 and TRBJ1-4, with 9 positions matching TRBD1. The CDR3 consists of 15 residues. Germline trimming cut 5 bases from V and 8 bases from J; bases unmatched to any gene: 9. The germline CDR1 and CDR2 sequences are SGHAT and FQNNGV. The chain's CDR3 is CASSNLRDRVEKLFF. In nucleotides, the CDR3 is TGTGCCAGCAGCAACCTCCGGGACAGGGTGGAAAAACTGTTTTTT.

This chain connects TRBV18 to TRBJ1-2; D ambiguous. The CDR3 consists of 14 residues. V lost 4 bases and J lost 0, with 9 bases in between. Germline V CDR1 and CDR2: KGHSH, LQKENI. Written as DNA, the CDR3 is TGTGCCAGCTCACTCAATATAGCTAACTATGGCTACACCTTC. Residues: CASSLNIANYGYTF.

This clone was observed a single time. A read error may be the cause here, since a much bigger clone is one base away. The chain combines TRBV5-8 with TRBJ1-2, with TRBD1 as a possible D gene (5 bases). This CDR3 contains 16 residues. Germline lookup yields CDR1 SGHTS and CDR2 YDEGEE. For the CDR3, the DNA is TGTGCCAGCAGCTTGGCACGCGGGACGGCAGGCTATGGCCACACCTTC. It encodes CASSLARGTAGYGHTF.

Only one count was recorded for this clone. The chain joins TRBV28 to TRBJ1-4, with unresolved D. Germline values: CDR1 MDHEN, CDR2 SYDVKM. The CDR3 has 14 residues. Trimming pared 5 bases from V and 3 bases from J, leaving 10 bases between. The DNA of the CDR3 is TGTGCCAGCAGTCCGATCGGGGCTAATGAAAAACTGTTTTTT. As protein: CASSPIGANEKLFF. Supplemented by reference TRBV28 and TRBJ1-4, the full variable domain reads DVKVTQSSRYLVKRTGEKVFLECVQDMDHENMFWYRQDPGLGLRLIYFSYDVKMKEKGDIPEGYSVSREKKERFSLILESASTNQTSMYLCASSPIGANEKLFFGSGTQLSVL.

The chain uses TRBV6-4 and TRBJ2-7; 10 bases are shared with TRBD1. There are 13 residues in the CDR3. J was trimmed by 5 bases and V by 6 bases; bases with no gene match: 4. Germline-derived CDR1 and CDR2 are MRHNA and SNTAGT. The CDR3 protein is CASSLTGGHEQYF. CDR3 DNA sequence: TGTGCCAGCAGCCTGACAGGGGGCCACGAGCAGTACTTC.

Remarks on this clone: This may be a read error, as it is one base from a much larger clone. This chain connects TRBV14 to TRBJ2-7; D is tentatively TRBD1 or TRBD2 (5 bases each). The germline V gene encodes CDR1 SGHDN and CDR2 FVKESK. The CDR3 runs to 11 residues. Trimming took off 5 bases at V and 4 bases at J, with 6 bases between the two ends. Here the CDR3 reads CASSWGYEQYF. CDR3 DNA sequence: TGTGCCAGCAGCTGGGGGTACGAGCAGTACTTC.

On this clone itself: The junction departs from the called germline gene at one end, perhaps through a read error. This rearrangement joins TRBV7-7 to TRBJ2-2, with 8 bases that match TRBD2. CDR3 length: 14 amino acids. Germline lookup yields CDR1 SSHAT and CDR2 FNYEAQ (reference sequence). DNA of the CDR3: TGTGCTAGCAGGCCGGGACTAGAGCCCGGGGAGCTGTTTTTT. Protein sequence: CASRPGLEPGELFF.

This clone was counted between two and nine times. This chain connects TRBV4-1 to TRBJ2-7, with 8 bases fitting TRBD1. Unmatched junction bases numbered 9, after V lost 6 bases and J lost 2 bases. CDR3 size: 15 residues. Germline assignment: CDR1 MGHRA and CDR2 YSYEKL. This CDR3 is CASRPGQGRTYEQYF. CDR3 coding DNA: TGCGCCAGCAGACCCGGACAGGGTCGTACCTACGAGCAGTACTTC.

About this clone: The same CDR3 arises from other DNA sequences in this sample as well. V gene TRBV6-5 combines with J gene TRBJ2-7, with 7 bases identical to TRBD2. CDR3 length: 14 residues. Germline V gene data show CDR1 as MNHEY and CDR2 as SVGAGI. Trimming at V came to 0 bases and at J to 2 bases, leaving 1 base not matched to a gene. In DNA, the CDR3 is TGTGCCAGCAGTTACTCGGGGGGGACCTACGAGCAGTACTTC. It yields the protein CASSYSGGTYEQYF.

The rearrangement links TRBV7-3 to TRBJ1-2; 8 nucleotides match TRBD1. CDR3 length equals 12 residues. Germline V lookup: CDR1 SGHTA, CDR2 FQGTGA. Trimming took 10 bases from V and 8 from J; bases not matched to a gene: 9. The chain's CDR3 is CANLDRAGGYTF. As DNA, the CDR3 is TGTGCCAACCTGGACAGGGCTGGGGGCTACACCTTC.

The DNA for the CDR3 is TGTGCCAGCAGCTTAGCTAGACAGGGATATGAAAAACTGTTTTTT. As protein: CASSLARQGYEKLFF. This chain uses TRBV7-2 with TRBJ1-4, with TRBD1 identical over 7 bases. Per germline, CDR1 SGHTA and CDR2 FQGNSA. Trimming cost V 0 bases and J 6 bases; bases outside gene matches: 4. This CDR3 region has 15 residues.

Details on this clone: It is likely a read error: a sequence one base away is far more abundant. The chain carries TRBV15 and TRBJ1-2; D is possibly TRBD1 (5 bases). Germline CDR1 LNHNV, CDR2 YYDKDF (reference sequence). The CDR3 totals 16 residues. The CDR3 spells CTTSRDSFSREHGYTF. The CDR3 nucleotides read TGTACCACCAGCAGAGATTCTTTTTCCAGGGAGCATGGCTACACCTTC.

The CDR3 nucleotides read TGCGCCAGCAGCGGGGCGGTCCGGGACGGAAACATTCAGTACTTC. This codes for CASSGAVRDGNIQYF. The J gene is TRBJ2-4, the V gene TRBV5-1; D assignment may be TRBD1 or TRBD2 (5 bases each). The CDR3 is 15 amino acids. V was shortened by 4 bases and J by 6 bases, with 17 bases between the two germline ends. From germline, CDR1 is SGHRS and CDR2 YFSETQ.

V is TRBV7-2 and J is TRBJ2-3; a possible D gene is TRBD1 (5 bases). The V end lost 1 base, the J end lost 5 bases, and 13 bases lay between the germline ends. Germline CDR1 is SGHTA and CDR2 is FQGNSA. This CDR3 is 15 amino acids long. CDR3 in DNA: TGTGCCAGCAGCTTAGACGATGGGGCGTTAGATACGCAGTATTTT. This gives the protein CASSLDDGALDTQYF.

The rearrangement links TRBV10-2 to TRBJ2-7, with D unresolved. Per the germline V gene, CDR1 is WSHSY and CDR2 is SAAADI. There are 13 residues in the CDR3. Trimming pared 3 bases from V and 4 bases from J, leaving 10 bases between. The CDR3 region is CASSDSGWYEQYF. CDR3 nucleotide sequence: TGCGCCAGCAGTGATTCCGGATGGTACGAGCAGTACTTC.

This clone was detected only a few times. The chain has TRBV18 and TRBJ2-4; 9 nucleotides match TRBD1. Germline CDR1 KGHSH, CDR2 LQKENI. V dropped 4 bases and J dropped 8; count of bases not matched to a gene: 9. There are 15 residues in the CDR3. In nucleotides, the CDR3 is TGTGCCAGCTCACAATCGACAGGGGGTATGGACATTCAGTACTTC. It yields the protein CASSQSTGGMDIQYF.

This clone was found once. V is TRBV11-1 and J is TRBJ2-5; 7 bases agree with TRBD2. Trimming at V came to 5 bases and at J to 1 base, leaving 7 bases not matched to a gene. The CDR3 covers 15 residues. Germline V lookup: CDR1 SGHAT, CDR2 FQDESV (reference sequence). The CDR3 sequence: CASSTLGGTQETQYF. As DNA, the CDR3 is TGTGCCAGCAGCACCCTGGGAGGGACCCAAGAGACCCAGTACTTC. Combining the CDR3 with reference TRBV11-1 and TRBJ2-5 gives the whole variable domain EAEVAQSPRYKITEKSQAVAFWCDPISGHATLYWYRQILGQGPELLVQFQDESVVDDSQLPKDRFSAERLKGVDSTLKIQPAELGDSAMYLCASSTLGGTQETQYFGPGTRLLVL.

The chain combines TRBV19 with TRBJ1-5; D is undetermined. Germline V gene data show CDR1 as LNHDA and CDR2 as SQIVND (reference sequence). The CDR3 runs 14 residues. V was shortened by 7 bases and J by 1 base, with 11 bases between the two germline ends. CDR3 sequence reads: CASIKRGSNQPQHF. The CDR3 coding sequence is TGTGCCAGTATCAAGAGAGGCAGCAATCAGCCCCAGCATTTT.

Points on this clone: Given a much more abundant clone one base away, this may be a read error. The rearrangement links TRBV30 to TRBJ1-6; D is undetermined. This CDR3 is 11 amino acids long. Germline values: CDR1 GTSNPN, CDR2 SVGIG (reference sequence). CDR3 residues: CVWSRDSPLHF. In nucleotides, the CDR3 is TGTGTCTGGAGTAGGGATTCACCCCTCCACTTT.

This clone was counted a few times. The rearrangement uses TRBV5-4 and TRBJ1-1, with TRBD1 matching 7 bases. The V gene's germline CDR1 is SGHNT and CDR2 YYREEE (reference sequence). This CDR3 comprises 15 residues. V was pared by 0 bases and J by 0 bases, with 2 bases of the junction left unmatched. The CDR3 sequence: CASSLAGTVNTEAFF. CDR3 bases: TGTGCCAGCAGCTTGGCCGGGACAGTGAACACTGAAGCTTTCTTT.

The chain uses TRBV5-5 and TRBJ2-7; either TRBD1 or TRBD2 may fit D (5 bases each). Germline CDR1 reads SGHKS; CDR2 reads YYEKEE (reference sequence). The CDR3 loop spans 16 amino acids. Trimming removed 4 bases from V and 0 bases from J, with 17 bases in between. The DNA for the CDR3 is TGTGCCAGCAGCCCGAGCTACGGGGCACCCTCCTACGAGCAGTACTTC. This translates into CASSPSYGAPSYEQYF.